This T cell receptor (beta chain) stems from a study of control samples from healthy donors and cancer patients. This clone was counted only a few times. Clones were sequenced by immunoSEQ multiplex PCR, and TCRdb holds only the in-frame ones, with some missing. The sample contains 110,000 to 150,000 clones, 91% of which appear only once. This CDR3 is built from 13 residues. From germline, CDR1 is SNHLY and CDR2 FYNNEI. The source is a man younger than 30 in good health. The sequencing input was blood. The rearrangement links TRBV2 to TRBJ1-2, with TRBD1 as a possible D gene (6 bases). The CDR3 DNA is TGTTCAATCCCCGAGGGGGACCTCTATGGCTACACCTTC. Translation gives CSIPEGDLYGYTF.